Below, 15 T cell receptor beta chains from the same sample are listed, as sequenced in a study of T cell repertoires in cytomegalovirus infection. Which antigens these TCRs recognize remains unknown. TCRdb ran MiXCR on the reads and lists one entry per CDR3 protein. The sample records 300,000 to 400,000 distinct CDR3 sequences, just under 30% being singletons. The source was cultured PBMCs, collected from culture after CMV antigen stimulation. Receptor source: a human donor in good health (CMV status not recorded). Some clones in this sample may be carry-over from other donors' samples.

The J gene is TRBJ1-5, the V gene TRBV10-3; 8 bases agree with TRBD1. V lost 5 bases, J lost 3 bases, and 6 bases stayed unmatched. This CDR3 region has 15 residues. CDR1 and CDR2 (germline): ENHRY, SYGVKD. CDR3 DNA sequence: TGTGCCATCAGTTTGGGGACAGGCCACAATCAGCCCCAGCATTTT. Protein sequence: CAISLGTGHNQPQHF.

The chain is built from TRBV19 and TRBJ2-1; 11 bases are a match to TRBD2. This CDR3 spans 16 amino acids. Germline V gives CDR1 LNHDA, CDR2 SQIVND (reference sequence). Trimming at V came to 5 bases and at J to 2 bases, leaving 5 bases not matched to a gene. CDR3 amino acids: CASSFLAGGTYNEQFF. The CDR3 DNA is TGTGCCAGTAGTTTCCTAGCGGGAGGTACCTACAATGAGCAGTTCTTC.

The gene calls are TRBV27 and TRBJ2-7, with 9 nucleotides matching TRBD1. Germline CDR1 and CDR2: MNHEY and SMNVEV (reference sequence). The CDR3 loop spans 13 amino acids. Germline trimming cut 6 bases from V and 6 bases from J; bases unmatched to any gene: 6. The CDR3 bases are TGTGCCAGCAGCCGCGGGACAGGGCGCGAGCAGTACTTC. Translating it yields CASSRGTGREQYF.

This sequence joins TRBV11-3 and TRBJ2-1, with TRBD2 matching 8 bases. V trimming: 5 bases; J trimming: 2 bases; junction bases outside the gene matches: 5. The CDR3 sequence is 15 residues long. The germline gives CDR1 SGHNT, CDR2 YENEEA. CDR3 in amino acids: CASSDSGIAYNEQFF. CDR3 in DNA: TGTGCCAGCAGCGATAGCGGGATAGCCTACAATGAGCAGTTCTTC.

Only a few counts were recorded for this clonotype. V usage is TRBV6-5 and J usage is TRBJ1-1; D is uncertain. The CDR3 covers 13 residues. The V end lost 2 bases, the J end lost 6 bases, and 10 bases lay between the germline ends. Germline V gene data show CDR1 as MNHEY and CDR2 as SVGAGI. CDR3 DNA sequence: TGTGCCAGCAGTTACGATTCCGGGCCTGAAGCTTTCTTT. Amino acid sequence: CASSYDSGPEAFF.

This rearrangement joins TRBV6-5 to TRBJ2-3; 7 bases align to TRBD1. The V and J ends lost 6 bases and 2 bases, in that order; junction bases with no gene match: 5. CDR1 and CDR2 (germline): MNHEY, SVGAGI. This CDR3 region has 14 residues. This CDR3 reads CASSDRAYTDTQYF. The CDR3 region has the DNA TGTGCCAGCAGCGACAGGGCGTACACAGATACGCAGTATTTT.

The gene calls are TRBV7-6 and TRBJ2-3, with D perhaps being TRBD1 or TRBD2 (5 bases each). The CDR3 has 18 residues. V was pared by 6 bases and J by 3 bases, with 25 bases between. The germline CDR1 and CDR2 sequences are SGHVS and FNYEAQ. The CDR3 DNA sequence: TGTGCCAGCAGTCATACTCCAGGGACCCGACATAGTACAGATACGCAGTATTTT. Translation gives CASSHTPGTRHSTDTQYF. Variable domain in full (rest from reference TRBV7-6 and TRBJ2-3): GAGVSQSPRYKVTKRGQDVALRCDPISGHVSLYWYRQALGQGPEFLTYFNYEAQQDKSGLPNDRFSAERPEGSISTLTIQRTEQRDSAMYRCASSHTPGTRHSTDTQYFGPGTRLTVL.

This chain joins TRBV28 and TRBJ2-1; D not certain. The CDR3 covers 15 residues. The V and J ends lost 6 bases and 2 bases respectively, with 14 bases between them. Germline loops: CDR1 MDHEN, CDR2 SYDVKM. Written as DNA, the CDR3 is TGTGCCAGCAGCTTTATCTTTGGGGCCTACAATGAGCAGTTCTTC. It translates to CASSFIFGAYNEQFF.

This clonotype was detected only a few times. This sequence joins TRBV12-5 and TRBJ1-5; 9 bases line up with TRBD1. Per the germline V gene, CDR1 is LGHNT and CDR2 is FRNRAP. This CDR3 region has 18 residues. V dropped 0 bases and J dropped 5; count of bases not matched to a gene: 11. Here the CDR3 reads CASGLVSKGQGDDQPQHF. CDR3 coding DNA: TGTGCTAGTGGTTTGGTATCTAAGGGACAGGGAGACGATCAGCCCCAGCATTTT.

This clonotype was observed a few times. The CDR3 region is CASSLLSDLATGELFF. Written as DNA, the CDR3 is TGTGCCAGCAGCTTACTTTCGGATTTGGCCACCGGGGAGCTGTTTTTT. This chain connects TRBV13 to TRBJ2-2, with unresolved D. The CDR3 spans 16 residues. Germline lookup yields CDR1 PRHDT and CDR2 FYEKMQ (reference sequence). The V gene lost 2 bases and the J gene lost 4 bases, with 14 bases spanning the gap.

V is TRBV25-1 and J is TRBJ2-7, with TRBD1 as a possible D gene (6 bases). Trimming removed 3 bases at V and 1 base at J, with 13 bases between. CDR3 length equals 15 residues. Germline V lookup: CDR1 MGHDK, CDR2 SYGVNS. CDR3 protein: CASSELDGQSYEQYF. Here the CDR3 DNA reads TGTGCCAGCAGTGAGCTCGACGGACAGTCCTACGAGCAGTACTTC.

The CDR3 DNA follows: TGTGCCATCAGTGAGTCGCAGGGGCTCGGGGCCAACGTCCTGACTTTC. This gives the protein CAISESQGLGANVLTF. The chain recombines TRBV10-3 with TRBJ2-6; the D gene is possibly TRBD1 (6 bases). Germline CDR1 and CDR2: ENHRY and SYGVKD. V shed 0 bases and J shed 4 bases, with 10 bases lying between them. CDR3 length: 16 residues.

This chain uses TRBV10-3 with TRBJ2-7; 7 bases map to TRBD1. Germline V gene lookup returns CDR1 ENHRY and CDR2 SYGVKD. The CDR3 totals 13 residues. The V segment lost 7 bases and the J segment 4 bases; nucleotides outside the gene matches: 7. CDR3 bases: TGTGCCATCACGTCGGGACAGAATTACGAGCAGTACTTC. This translates into CAITSGQNYEQYF.

This clonotype was counted between two and nine times. V usage is TRBV12-3 or TRBV12-4 and J usage is TRBJ2-7; D gene unclear. V lost 7 bases to trimming and J lost 7 bases, with 17 bases between them. The CDR3 is made up of 13 amino acids. The CDR3 DNA reads as TGTGCCAGCACTTTGGACGGGTGGAAGGAGCAGTACTTC. It yields the protein CASTLDGWKEQYF.

This clonotype appeared a few times. The V call is TRBV7-6, the J call TRBJ2-5, with D maybe TRBD1 (6 bases). Trimming removed 5 bases at V and 6 bases at J, with 13 bases between. The CDR3 is made up of 13 amino acids. Looked up from germline, CDR1 is SGHVS and CDR2 is FNYEAQ. The CDR3 reads CASSPGWGQTQYF. CDR3 DNA: TGTGCCAGCAGCCCGGGATGGGGGCAGACCCAGTACTTC.